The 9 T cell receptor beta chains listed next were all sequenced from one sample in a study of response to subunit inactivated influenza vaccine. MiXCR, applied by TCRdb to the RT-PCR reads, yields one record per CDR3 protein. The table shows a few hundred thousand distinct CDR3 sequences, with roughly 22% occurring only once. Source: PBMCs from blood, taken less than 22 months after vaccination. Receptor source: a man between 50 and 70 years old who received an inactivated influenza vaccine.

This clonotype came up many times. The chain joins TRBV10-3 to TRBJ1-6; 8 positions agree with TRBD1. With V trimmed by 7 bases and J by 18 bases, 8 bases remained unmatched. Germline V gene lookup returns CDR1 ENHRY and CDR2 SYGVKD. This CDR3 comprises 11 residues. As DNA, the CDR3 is TGTGCCATCATTCCTCGGACAGGGCGCCACTTT. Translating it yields CAIIPRTGRHF.

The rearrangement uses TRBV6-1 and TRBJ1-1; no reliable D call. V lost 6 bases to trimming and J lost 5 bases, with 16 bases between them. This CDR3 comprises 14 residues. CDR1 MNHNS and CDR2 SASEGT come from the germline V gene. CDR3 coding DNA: TGTGCCAGCAGGGTGGAGGCGGGGTATACTGAAGCTTTCTTT. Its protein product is CASRVEAGYTEAFF.

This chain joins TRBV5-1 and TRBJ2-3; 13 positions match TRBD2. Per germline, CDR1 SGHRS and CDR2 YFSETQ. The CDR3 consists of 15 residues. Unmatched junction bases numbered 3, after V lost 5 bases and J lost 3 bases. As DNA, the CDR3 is TGCGCCAGCAGGCGACTAGCGGGAGGTACAGATACGCAGTATTTT. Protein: CASRRLAGGTDTQYF.

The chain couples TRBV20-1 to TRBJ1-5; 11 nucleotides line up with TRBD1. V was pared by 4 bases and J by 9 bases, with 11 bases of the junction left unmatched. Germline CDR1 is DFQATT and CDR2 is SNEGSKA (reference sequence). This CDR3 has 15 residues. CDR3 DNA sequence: TGCAGTGCTACTACCGGGACAGGGGGTTTTGGGCCCCAGCATTTT. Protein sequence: CSATTGTGGFGPQHF.

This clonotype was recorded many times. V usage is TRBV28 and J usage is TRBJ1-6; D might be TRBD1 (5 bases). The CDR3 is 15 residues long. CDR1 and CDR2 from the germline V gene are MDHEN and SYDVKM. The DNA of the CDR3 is TGTGCTACACAGATTACGTGGGCGGGGGATTCACCCCTCCACTTT. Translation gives CATQITWAGDSPLHF.

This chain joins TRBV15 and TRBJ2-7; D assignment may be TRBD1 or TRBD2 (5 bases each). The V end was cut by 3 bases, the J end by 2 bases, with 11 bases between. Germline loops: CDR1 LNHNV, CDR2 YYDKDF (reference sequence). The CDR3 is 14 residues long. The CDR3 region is CATSRGGGTYEQYF. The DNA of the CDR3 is TGTGCCACCAGCAGGGGTGGGGGTACCTACGAGCAGTACTTC. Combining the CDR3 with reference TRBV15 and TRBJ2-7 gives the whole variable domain DAMVIQNPRYQVTQFGKPVTLSCSQTLNHNVMYWYQQKSSQAPKLLFHYYDKDFNNEADTPDNFQSRRPNTSFCFLDIRSPGLGDTAMYLCATSRGGGTYEQYFGPGTRLTVT.

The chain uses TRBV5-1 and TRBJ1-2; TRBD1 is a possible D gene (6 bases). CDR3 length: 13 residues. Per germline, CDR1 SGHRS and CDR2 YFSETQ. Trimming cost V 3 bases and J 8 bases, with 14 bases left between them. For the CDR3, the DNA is TGCGCCAGCAGCTACCAGGGGATGGGCGGCTACACCTTC. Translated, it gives CASSYQGMGGYTF.

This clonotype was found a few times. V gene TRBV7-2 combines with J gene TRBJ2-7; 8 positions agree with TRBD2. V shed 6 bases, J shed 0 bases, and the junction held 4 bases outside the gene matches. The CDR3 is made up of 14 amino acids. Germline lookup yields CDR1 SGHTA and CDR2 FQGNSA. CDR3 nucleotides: TGTGCCAGCAGACCCACTAGCGGCTCCTACGAGCAGTACTTC. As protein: CASRPTSGSYEQYF.

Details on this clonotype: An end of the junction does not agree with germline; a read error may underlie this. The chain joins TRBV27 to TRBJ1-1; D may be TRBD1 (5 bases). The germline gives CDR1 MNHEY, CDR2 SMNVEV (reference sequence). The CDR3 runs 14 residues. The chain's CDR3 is CDSSLSGGGTEAFF. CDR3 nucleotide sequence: TGTGACAGCAGTTTATCGGGGGGAGGCACTGAAGCTTTCTTT.